A selection of T cell receptor beta chains follows, all from one sample in a study of blood T cells in healthy people across ages. A single record per CDR3 protein comes from TCRdb applying MiXCR to the 5' RACE reads. The sample holds some 1.4 million distinct CDR3 sequences, 42% seen once. The specimen was blood. The receptors shown here come from a woman under 30 in good health. CDR3s include the opening cysteine and the closing phenylalanine or tryptophan. The order of the fields is V gene, J gene, CDR3 protein.

>TRBV10-3|TRBJ2-3
CAIRETSGDTQYF
>TRBV29-1|TRBJ2-3
CSVDGLKDTQYF
>TRBV7-8|TRBJ2-5
CATSELGDKETQYF
>TRBV20-1|TRBJ2-5
CSAPPSRGKETQYF
>TRBV2|TRBJ2-7
CASSDVGLLSSYEQYF
>TRBV12-3/TRBV12-4|TRBJ2-7
CASSLLPGSREQYF
>TRBV11-2|TRBJ2-2
CASSFTSGRGLGELFF
>TRBV11-2|TRBJ2-7
CASSLDLARNEQYF
>TRBV7-6|TRBJ2-7
CASSLLGQADEQYF
>TRBV5-1|-
CASSLSGGYNEQYF
>TRBV20-1|TRBJ1-6
CSARPGTWAVNSPLHF
>TRBV7-9|TRBJ1-2
CASSFGVTSSYTF
>TRBV29-1|TRBJ1-1
CSVEGPNTEAFF
>TRBV3-1|TRBJ2-1
CASSLNLQRGQFF
>TRBV6-1|TRBJ2-5
CASSELAGVYQETQYF
>TRBV5-7|TRBJ2-1
CASSPRPGLGYNEQFF
>TRBV15|-
CATSTTLARGFGEQYF
>TRBV5-6|TRBJ2-5
CASSWGPYGEVQETQYF
>TRBV12-5|TRBJ2-1
CASGYNFRDPRHSEQFF
>TRBV5-1|TRBJ2-5
CASSLVQPAQETQYF
>TRBV7-2|TRBJ2-1
CASSSRLASYNEQFF
>TRBV6-6|TRBJ2-1
CASSYSRSGETLDEQFF
>TRBV27|TRBJ2-5
CASSPTPQETQYF
>TRBV2|TRBJ2-7
CASGMRMGQGTAYEQYF
>TRBV20-1|TRBJ2-7
CSSRRQSSSYEQYF
>TRBV30|TRBJ1-2
CAWSSSNYGYTF
>TRBV6-6|TRBJ1-2
CASRVQNYGYTF
>TRBV14|TRBJ2-3
CASSRLGTDRADTQYF
>TRBV12-3/TRBV12-4|TRBJ2-1
CASSFGDYGYNEQFF
>TRBV12-3/TRBV12-4|TRBJ1-5
CASSLIGQGAQPQHF